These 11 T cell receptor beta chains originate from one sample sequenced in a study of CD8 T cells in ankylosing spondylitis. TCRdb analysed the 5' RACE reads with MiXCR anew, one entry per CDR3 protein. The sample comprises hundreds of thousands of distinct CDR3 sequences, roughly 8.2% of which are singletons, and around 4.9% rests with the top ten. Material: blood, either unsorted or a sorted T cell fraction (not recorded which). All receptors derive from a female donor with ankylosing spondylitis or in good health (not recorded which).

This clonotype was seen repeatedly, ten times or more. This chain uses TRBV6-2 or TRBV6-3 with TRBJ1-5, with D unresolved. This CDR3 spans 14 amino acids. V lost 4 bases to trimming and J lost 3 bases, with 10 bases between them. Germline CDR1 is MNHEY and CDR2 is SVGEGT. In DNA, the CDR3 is TGTGCCAGCAGTTTCGGGCGGAACAATCAGCCCCAGCATTTT. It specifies CASSFGRNNQPQHF.

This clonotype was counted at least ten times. The CDR3 is CASSLEWSQQFF. As DNA, the CDR3 is TGCGCCAGCAGCTTGGAGTGGTCTCAGCAGTTCTTC. The gene calls are TRBV5-1 and TRBJ2-1, with D unresolved. Germline lookup yields CDR1 SGHRS and CDR2 YFSETQ. This CDR3 spans 12 amino acids. V gave up 0 bases and J gave up 11 bases, with 9 bases separating them.

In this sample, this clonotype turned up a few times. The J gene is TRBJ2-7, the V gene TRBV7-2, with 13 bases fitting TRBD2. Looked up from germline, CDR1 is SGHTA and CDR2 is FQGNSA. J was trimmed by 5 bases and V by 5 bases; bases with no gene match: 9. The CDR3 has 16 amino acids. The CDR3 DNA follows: TGTGCCAGCAGCCTAACTAGCGGGAGGGCTCTGGACGAGCAGTACTTC. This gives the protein CASSLTSGRALDEQYF.

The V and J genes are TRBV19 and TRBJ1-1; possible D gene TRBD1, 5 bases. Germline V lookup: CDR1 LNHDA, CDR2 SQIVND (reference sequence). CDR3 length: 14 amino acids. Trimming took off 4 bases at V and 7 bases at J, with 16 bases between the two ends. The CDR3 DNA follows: TGTGCCAGTAGTAACTCCCCGGGACTCCTTGAAGCTTTCTTT. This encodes CASSNSPGLLEAFF.

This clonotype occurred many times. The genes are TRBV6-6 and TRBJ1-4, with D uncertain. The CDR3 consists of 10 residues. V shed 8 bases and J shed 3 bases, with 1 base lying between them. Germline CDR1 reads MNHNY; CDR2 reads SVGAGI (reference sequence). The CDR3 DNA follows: TGTGCCAGCTCTAATGAAAAACTGTTTTTT. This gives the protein CASSNEKLFF.

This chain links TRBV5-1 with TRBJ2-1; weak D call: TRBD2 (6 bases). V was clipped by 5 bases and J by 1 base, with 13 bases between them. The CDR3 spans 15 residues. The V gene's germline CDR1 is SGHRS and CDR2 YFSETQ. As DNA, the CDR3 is TGCGCCAGCAGTACGGGAGACCAGTCCTACAATGAGCAGTTCTTC. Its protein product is CASSTGDQSYNEQFF.

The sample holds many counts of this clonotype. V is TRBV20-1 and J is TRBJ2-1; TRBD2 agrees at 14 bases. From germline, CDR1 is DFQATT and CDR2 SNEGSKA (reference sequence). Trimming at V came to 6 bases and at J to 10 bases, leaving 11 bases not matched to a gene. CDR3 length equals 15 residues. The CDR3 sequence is CSAAPGLAGVGEQFF. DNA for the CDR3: TGCAGTGCGGCCCCGGGACTAGCGGGAGTGGGCGAGCAGTTCTTC.

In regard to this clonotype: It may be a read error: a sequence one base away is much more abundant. CDR3 sequence reads: CTSSLVLADTDTQYF. In DNA form, the CDR3 reads TGTACCAGCAGTTTAGTACTAGCGGACACAGATACGCAGTATTTT. The chain joins TRBV12-3 or TRBV12-4 to TRBJ2-3, with 8 bases aligning to TRBD2. This CDR3 is 15 amino acids long.

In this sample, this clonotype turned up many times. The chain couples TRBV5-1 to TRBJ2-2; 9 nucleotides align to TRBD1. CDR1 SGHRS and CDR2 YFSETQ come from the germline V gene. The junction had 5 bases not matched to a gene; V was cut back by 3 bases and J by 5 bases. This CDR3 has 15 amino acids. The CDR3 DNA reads TGCGCCAGCAGCTCATCACAGGGGGCGACCGGGGAGCTGTTTTTT. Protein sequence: CASSSSQGATGELFF.

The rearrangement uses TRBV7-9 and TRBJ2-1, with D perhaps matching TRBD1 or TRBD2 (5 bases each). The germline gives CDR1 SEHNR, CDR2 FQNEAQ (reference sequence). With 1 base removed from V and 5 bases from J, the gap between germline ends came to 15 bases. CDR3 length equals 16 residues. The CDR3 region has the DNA TGTGCCAGCAGCTTAGGGGGACGATGGGGCCACAATGAGCAGTTCTTC. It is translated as CASSLGGRWGHNEQFF. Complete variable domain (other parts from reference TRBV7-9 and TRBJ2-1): DTGVSQNPRHKITKRGQNVTFRCDPISEHNRLYWYRQTLGQGPEFLTYFQNEAQLEKSRLLSDRFSAERPKGSFSTLEIQRTEQGDSAMYLCASSLGGRWGHNEQFFGPGTRLTVL.

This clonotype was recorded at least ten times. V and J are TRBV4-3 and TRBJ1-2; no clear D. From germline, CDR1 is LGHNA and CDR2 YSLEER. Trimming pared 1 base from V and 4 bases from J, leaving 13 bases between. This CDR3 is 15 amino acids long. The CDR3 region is CASSQVRLRPYGYTF. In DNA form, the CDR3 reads TGCGCCAGCAGCCAAGTTAGACTGAGGCCCTATGGCTACACCTTC.